Shown below are 17 T cell receptor beta chains from a single sample sequenced in a study of T cell responses to AZD1222 COVID-19 vaccine (dated by TCRdb to the early 2020s). The library was produced with the immunoSEQ multiplex PCR assay. The immuneACCESS repertoire file appears here via TCRdb, limited to in-frame rearrangements. These files lack a portion of the clones; in checked studies, under half of the deficit traces to unresolved V genes, and the cause of the others is not known. The sample has under 150,000 clones on record, 90% of them singletons. Clones ranked in the top ten supply roughly 1.7% of the sample. In the paper's terms, the time point label means: about 28 days (+/-7) after the second vaccine dose. The sequencing here drew on peripheral blood, taken 28 days after the second AZD1222 dose. These receptors were obtained from an adult who received the AZD1222 COVID-19 vaccine.

This clone occurred once. V gene TRBV3-1 (or the pseudogene TRBV3-2) combines with J gene TRBJ2-5, with 11 bases that match TRBD2. Germline loops: CDR1 LGHDT, CDR2 YNNKEL (reference sequence). Trimming took 1 base from V and 4 from J; bases not matched to a gene: 5. The CDR3 loop spans 16 amino acids. This CDR3 reads CASSQVASGGPETQYF. DNA for the CDR3: TGTGCCAGCAGCCAAGTCGCTAGCGGGGGGCCAGAGACCCAGTACTTC.

This rearrangement joins TRBV28 to TRBJ1-5; 9 bases line up with TRBD1. Per the germline V gene, CDR1 is MDHEN and CDR2 is SYDVKM. The V and J ends lost 2 bases and 2 bases, in that order; junction bases with no gene match: 1. The CDR3 is made up of 15 amino acids. The DNA of the CDR3 is TGTGCCAGCAGTTTACGGGACAGGGGCAATCAGCCCCAGCATTTT. It specifies CASSLRDRGNQPQHF. The full variable domain, its missing parts supplied by reference TRBV28 and TRBJ1-5, is DVKVTQSSRYLVKRTGEKVFLECVQDMDHENMFWYRQDPGLGLRLIYFSYDVKMKEKGDIPEGYSVSREKKERFSLILESASTNQTSMYLCASSLRDRGNQPQHFGDGTRLSIL.

This clone came up once. The V gene is TRBV5-1, the J gene TRBJ2-1; 8 nucleotides match TRBD1. This CDR3 is built from 15 residues. V lost 4 bases to trimming and J lost 2 bases; unmatched junction nucleotides: 5. CDR1 and CDR2 from the germline V gene are SGHRS and YFSETQ. The CDR3 DNA sequence: TGCGCCAGCAGCGGAGGACAGGGAACCTACAATGAGCAGTTCTTC. It is translated as CASSGGQGTYNEQFF.

The V gene is TRBV9, the J gene TRBJ2-3, with a weak D call TRBD1 (5 bases). The ends were cut back, 0 bases at V and 0 bases at J, with 14 bases in the middle. The CDR3 has 17 amino acids. Germline loops: CDR1 SGDLS, CDR2 YYNGEE. This chain's CDR3 is CASSVATGRSSTDTQYF. In nucleotides, the CDR3 is TGTGCCAGCAGCGTAGCTACAGGAAGATCTAGCACAGATACGCAGTATTTT.

This chain connects TRBV5-8 to TRBJ1-5, with 8 nucleotides matching TRBD1. Germline assignment: CDR1 SGHTS and CDR2 YDEGEE. J lost 7 bases, V lost 2 bases, and 11 bases had no gene match. CDR3 length: 16 residues. The CDR3 here is CASSFRSGGEFQPQHF. The CDR3 DNA reads TGTGCCAGCAGCTTTAGGTCAGGGGGCGAATTCCAGCCCCAGCATTTT.

The chain uses TRBV7-2 and TRBJ2-7, with D maybe TRBD2 (6 bases). Germline CDR1 and CDR2: SGHTA and FQGNSA. The CDR3 consists of 9 residues. The CDR3 spells CASSRGAGV. Written as DNA, the CDR3 is TGTGCCAGCAGCCGCGGGGCAGGCGTC.

The chain recombines TRBV5-4 with TRBJ2-7; 7 bases are a match to TRBD2. In germline, CDR1 is SGHNT, CDR2 YYREEE (reference sequence). The CDR3 spans 14 residues. V lost 4 bases to trimming and J lost 6 bases; unmatched junction nucleotides: 10. CDR3 sequence reads: CASSAGIGRGEQYV. The CDR3 region has the DNA TGTGCCAGCAGCGCGGGGATTGGGAGGGGCGAGCAGTACGTC.

J is TRBJ2-2 and V is TRBV11-3; D is ambiguous. Looked up from germline, CDR1 is SGHNT and CDR2 is YENEEA. There are 14 residues in the CDR3. Deletions cut 5 bases from V and 3 bases from J, with 10 bases between. CDR3 nucleotide sequence: TGTGCCAGCAGCCCAAGATCGTACACCGGGGAGCTGTTTTTT. Its protein is CASSPRSYTGELFF.

The chain joins TRBV5-1 to TRBJ1-6, with TRBD1 matching over 8 bases. The J segment lost 6 bases and the V segment lost 7 bases, leaving 3 bases of the junction unmatched. The CDR3 length is 13 residues. The germline V gene encodes CDR1 SGHRS and CDR2 YFSETQ. CDR3 protein: CASRTGINSPLHF. The CDR3 nucleotides read TGCGCCAGCCGGACAGGGATTAATTCACCCCTCCACTTT.

This chain joins TRBV6-2 or TRBV6-3 and TRBJ2-3, with 8 bases fitting TRBD1. The germline V gene encodes CDR1 MNHEY and CDR2 SVGEGT. With 4 bases clipped from V and 4 bases from J, the junction kept 4 bases outside the gene matches. CDR3 length equals 14 residues. The CDR3 sequence: CASSSDRVPDTQYF. The DNA for the CDR3 is TGTGCCAGCAGTTCGGACAGGGTTCCAGATACGCAGTATTTT.

The chain uses TRBV4-2 and TRBJ2-7; 10 bases align to TRBD2. With V trimmed by 0 bases and J by 3 bases, 20 bases remained unmatched. The CDR3 totals 21 residues. Germline V gives CDR1 LGHNA, CDR2 YNFKEQ. In nucleotides, the CDR3 is TGTGCCAGCAGCCAAGACTTTGATACGCCGGGTGGGACTAGCGTATTCTACGAGCAGTACTTC. Amino acids: CASSQDFDTPGGTSVFYEQYF.

V and J are TRBV28 and TRBJ1-2; D not resolved. CDR3 length: 17 amino acids. In germline, CDR1 is MDHEN, CDR2 SYDVKM. The V and J ends lost 6 bases and 1 base respectively, with 21 bases between them. The CDR3 nucleotides read TGTGCCAGCAGCCCGAGCGGACGGAACCAGTTTAACTATGGCTACACCTTC. Amino acids: CASSPSGRNQFNYGYTF.

The J gene is TRBJ1-6, the V gene TRBV5-1; no clear D gene. The germline gives CDR1 SGHRS, CDR2 YFSETQ. The V gene lost 1 base and the J gene lost 5 bases, with 13 bases spanning the gap. This CDR3 spans 16 amino acids. The CDR3 loop reads CASSLSGRADNSPLHF. The CDR3 DNA reads as TGCGCCAGCAGCTTGTCCGGACGGGCCGATAATTCACCCCTCCACTTT. Complete variable domain (other parts from reference TRBV5-1 and TRBJ1-6): KAGVTQTPRYLIKTRGQQVTLSCSPISGHRSVSWYQQTPGQGLQFLFEYFSETQRNKGNFPGRFSGRQFSNSRSEMNVSTLELGDSALYLCASSLSGRADNSPLHFGNGTRLTVT.

This clone has just a few counts. This specimen includes other DNA sequences encoding the same CDR3. The V and J genes are TRBV2 and TRBJ2-7, with 9 bases aligning to TRBD1. CDR1 and CDR2 from the germline V gene are SNHLY and FYNNEI. V gave up 1 base and J gave up 3 bases; unmatched junction bases: 1. This CDR3 contains 14 residues. CDR3 residues: CASSEDRGLYEQYF. The CDR3 DNA reads TGTGCCAGCAGTGAAGACAGGGGGCTCTACGAGCAGTACTTC.

CDR3 sequence: CASGYPDREDVNEQFF. CDR3 bases: TGTGCCAGCGGGTACCCTGACAGGGAGGACGTGAATGAGCAGTTCTTC. V usage is TRBV28 and J usage is TRBJ2-1; TRBD1 might be the D (7 bases). The ends were cut back, 8 bases at V and 7 bases at J, with 24 bases in the middle. The length of the CDR3 is 16 residues. Germline values: CDR1 MDHEN, CDR2 SYDVKM.

This chain connects TRBV5-1 to TRBJ2-5; 7 bases fit TRBD2. The CDR3 has 15 amino acids. The germline gives CDR1 SGHRS, CDR2 YFSETQ. The J segment lost 0 bases and the V segment lost 2 bases, leaving 4 bases of the junction unmatched. The CDR3 is CASSFGRENQETQYF. CDR3 sequence (DNA): TGCGCCAGCAGCTTTGGGCGGGAGAACCAAGAGACCCAGTACTTC. Based on the CDR3 plus reference TRBV5-1 and TRBJ2-5, the full variable domain is KAGVTQTPRYLIKTRGQQVTLSCSPISGHRSVSWYQQTPGQGLQFLFEYFSETQRNKGNFPGRFSGRQFSNSRSEMNVSTLELGDSALYLCASSFGRENQETQYFGPGTRLLVL.

V and J are TRBV5-4 and TRBJ2-6; TRBD1 aligns across 8 bases. The germline CDR1 and CDR2 sequences are SGHNT and YYREEE (reference sequence). There are 16 residues in the CDR3. V lost 6 bases and J lost 0; bases outside the gene matches: 5. In DNA form, the CDR3 reads TGTGCCAGCACCCCAGGGGGCCTCTCTGGGGCCAACGTCCTGACTTTC. Encoded protein: CASTPGGLSGANVLTF.